This T cell receptor beta chain originates from a study of PD-1 blockade in classical Hodgkin lymphoma. General study findings and limits: Complete responders showed a baseline diversity that resembled the diversity of newly diagnosed patients. Before treatment, TCR diversity in newly diagnosed patients was reportedly lower than in healthy donors. A significant rise in TCR diversity by C4D1 was seen for CD4+ but not CD8+ cells.

Comment on this clone: Its antigen is not identified.

Brentuximab vedotin exposure varied, and every patient relapsed after autologous stem cell transplantation. Magnetic negative selection was used to purify CD4+ T cells from PBMCs that had been thawed. Best outcomes ranged across complete response, partial response and progressive disease. The assay was immunoSEQ multiplex PCR, and TCRdb's table has in-frame clones only and misses some. The data hold approximately 8,300 clones, with roughly 80% observed a single time. Trimming at V came to 3 bases and at J to 6 bases, leaving 15 bases not matched to a gene. Germline V gene data show CDR1 as SGHTA and CDR2 as FQGNSA. The CDR3 totals 18 residues.

The chain carries TRBV7-2 and TRBJ2-3; 10 bases agree with TRBD2. The receptor comes from a human donor with classical Hodgkin lymphoma. The specimen was CD4+ T cells from blood, collected at baseline. The CDR3: CASSFLSGGWPGRDTQYF. The CDR3, as DNA: TGTGCCAGCAGCTTCCTTAGCGGGGGGTGGCCGGGGCGTGATACGCAGTATTTT.